This is a list of T cell receptor beta chains from one sample in a study of radiotherapy plus CTLA-4 blockade in lung cancer. Data came from immunoSEQ multiplex PCR; TCRdb stores just in-frame clones and leaves some out. The table lists about 72,000 clones, around four fifths of them singletons. The sequencing here drew on peripheral blood, taken from a patient treated with radiotherapy plus ipilimumab. The receptors originated from a human donor with non-small cell lung cancer who had a partial response to radiotherapy plus ipilimumab. CDR3s include the opening cysteine and the closing phenylalanine or tryptophan. The order of the fields is V gene, clone size, J gene, CDR3 protein. The size entry is marked missing in some rows and otherwise reads once, few, many or a size class.

>TRBV4-1|once|TRBJ1-1
CASSPGTIHMNTEAFF
>TRBV5-1|NA|TRBJ1-1
CASSLVGGPNTEAFF
>TRBV11-2|NA|TRBJ1-3
CASRRTGGESSSGNTIYF
>TRBV5-1|NA|TRBJ2-7
CASSLGLSPLDYEQYF
>TRBV19|NA|TRBJ2-7
CARGGKRTEVHEQYF
>TRBV6-6|few|TRBJ1-5
CASSYRADQPQHF
>TRBV28|NA|TRBJ2-7
CASSSPAGVVEQYF
>TRBV9|NA|TRBJ2-2
CASSVTGYNTGELFF
>TRBV5-1|NA|NA
CASSRGLADVYEQYF
>TRBV7-9|NA|TRBJ1-4
CASRNENEKLFF
>TRBV10-3|NA|TRBJ1-1
CAISSPTGTGTEAFF
>TRBV5-4|NA|TRBJ1-2
CASSLAGGGLSRGYTF
>TRBV30|NA|TRBJ1-1
CAWRLGQTTEAFF
>TRBV28|once|TRBJ1-2
CASSFPGADRIYGYTF
>TRBV2|few|TRBJ2-1
CASSEVRLAVFDEQFF
>TRBV28|NA|TRBJ1-4
CASLDRGSEKLFF
>TRBV10-2|NA|TRBJ2-1
CASSPAGGDSYNEQFF
>TRBV18|NA|TRBJ2-3
CASSPLAGVRTDTQYF
>TRBV5-1|NA|TRBJ2-1
CASSQGTSGTYNEQFF
>TRBV27|NA|TRBJ2-7
CASSPGVSYEQYF
>TRBV11-2|NA|TRBJ1-5
CASSLEDRQPQHF
>TRBV28|few|TRBJ1-5
CASSSLPEGARSNQPQHF
>TRBV18|NA|TRBJ2-1
CASTRTSGPNEQFF
>TRBV7-8|NA|TRBJ1-5
CASSSEPGGVNQPQHF
>TRBV30|NA|TRBJ2-7
CAGRGGTGAYEQYF
>TRBV6-5|few|TRBJ2-7
CASSRDRLAYEQYF
>TRBV5-4|NA|TRBJ2-1
CASSSTWNEQFF
>TRBV6-6|NA|TRBJ1-2
CASRQTGPNYGYTF
>TRBV4-1|NA|TRBJ1-2
CASSQGGQGAGGYTF
>TRBV28|NA|TRBJ2-1
CASIGQGSFNEQFF
>TRBV6-6|NA|TRBJ1-1
CASSQQGAETEAFF
>TRBV7-2|NA|TRBJ2-3
CASSLVFSLAQDTQYF
>TRBV5-1|NA|TRBJ2-7
CASSLTASYEQYF
>TRBV7-8|NA|TRBJ2-1
CASIPGTSNGEQFF
>TRBV27|NA|TRBJ1-5
CASGGQLSNQPQHF
>TRBV27|NA|TRBJ2-7
CASSALGLAGEEQYF
>TRBV19|once|TRBJ2-3
CATLLAGTDTQYF
>TRBV4-1|few|TRBJ2-1
CASRMMGLAGGRNEQFF
>TRBV7-9|NA|TRBJ2-3
CASSSSGTDTQYF
>TRBV5-1|NA|TRBJ1-5
CASSLDSGNQPQHF
>TRBV28|NA|TRBJ2-7
CASSAAGQGGAYEQYF
>TRBV1|NA|TRBJ2-4
CTSSQGGGVAGEGAKNIQYF
>TRBV7-9|NA|TRBJ2-6
CASSSGTGGAGANVLTF
>TRBV5-4|NA|TRBJ2-1
CASSLKAGANEQFF
>TRBV18|NA|TRBJ1-1
CASSPLGAGNTEAFF
>TRBV19|NA|TRBJ2-5
CASSMTSGRPGETQYF
>TRBV2|NA|TRBJ1-5
CASMGQGGQPQHF
>TRBV9|NA|TRBJ2-1
CASSVGGGSSYNEQFF
>TRBV28|NA|TRBJ1-1
CASSPPGGRAEAFF
>TRBV20-1|NA|TRBJ2-3
CSAPGEGTQYF
>TRBV18|NA|TRBJ2-5
CASSADSAQETQYF
>TRBV19|NA|TRBJ2-3
CASSSGQVNTDTQYF
>TRBV9|NA|TRBJ2-2
CASSAPPGGGYGAGELFF
>TRBV27|NA|TRBJ2-2
CASSLFGGGGTGELFF
>TRBV27|NA|TRBJ2-4
CAIELDLAKNIQYF